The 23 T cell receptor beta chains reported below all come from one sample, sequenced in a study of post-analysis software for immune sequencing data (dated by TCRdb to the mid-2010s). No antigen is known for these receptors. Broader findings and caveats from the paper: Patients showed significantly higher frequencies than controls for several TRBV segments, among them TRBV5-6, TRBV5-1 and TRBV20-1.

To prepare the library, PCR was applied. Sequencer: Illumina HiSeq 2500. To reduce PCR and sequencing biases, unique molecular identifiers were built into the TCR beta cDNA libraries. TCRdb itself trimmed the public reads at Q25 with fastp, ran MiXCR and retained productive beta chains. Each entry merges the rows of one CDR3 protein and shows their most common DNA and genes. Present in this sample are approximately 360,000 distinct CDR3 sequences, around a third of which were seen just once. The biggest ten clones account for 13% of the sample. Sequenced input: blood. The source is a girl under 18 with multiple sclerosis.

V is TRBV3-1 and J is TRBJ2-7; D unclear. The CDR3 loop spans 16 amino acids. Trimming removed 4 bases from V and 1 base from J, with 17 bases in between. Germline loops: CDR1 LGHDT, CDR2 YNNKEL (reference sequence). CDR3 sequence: CASSPFSQTPSYEQYF. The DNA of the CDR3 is TGTGCCAGCAGCCCTTTCTCCCAGACGCCGTCCTACGAGCAGTACTTC.

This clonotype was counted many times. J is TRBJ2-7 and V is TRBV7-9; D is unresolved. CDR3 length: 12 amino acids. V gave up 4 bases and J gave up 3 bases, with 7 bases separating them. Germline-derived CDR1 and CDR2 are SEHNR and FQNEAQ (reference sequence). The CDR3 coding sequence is TGTGCCAGCAGCTCCCGACACTACGAGCAGTACTTC. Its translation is CASSSRHYEQYF.

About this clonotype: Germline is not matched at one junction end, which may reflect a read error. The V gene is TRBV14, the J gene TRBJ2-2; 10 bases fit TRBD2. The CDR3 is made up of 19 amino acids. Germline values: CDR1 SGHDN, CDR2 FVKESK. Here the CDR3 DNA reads TGTGCCAGCAGTCGGTCGACTAGCGGGTTTCGTTTAAACACCGGGGAGCGGTTTTTT. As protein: CASSRSTSGFRLNTGERFF.

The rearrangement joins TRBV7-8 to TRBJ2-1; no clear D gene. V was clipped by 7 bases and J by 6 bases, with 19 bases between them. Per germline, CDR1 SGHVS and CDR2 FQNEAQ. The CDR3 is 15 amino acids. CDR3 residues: CASTISETLANEQFF. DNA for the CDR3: TGTGCCAGCACGATCTCAGAGACACTGGCCAATGAGCAGTTCTTC.

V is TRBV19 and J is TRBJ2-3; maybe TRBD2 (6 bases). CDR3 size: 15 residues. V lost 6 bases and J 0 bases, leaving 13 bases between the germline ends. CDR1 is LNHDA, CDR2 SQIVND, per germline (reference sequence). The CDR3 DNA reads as TGTGCCAGTAGCCGGAAACTAGCTAGCACAGATACGCAGTATTTT. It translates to CASSRKLASTDTQYF. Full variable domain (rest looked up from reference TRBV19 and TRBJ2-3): DGGITQSPKYLFRKEGQNVTLSCEQNLNHDAMYWYRQDPGQGLRLIYYSQIVNDFQKGDIAEGYSVSREKKESFPLTVTSAQKNPTAFYLCASSRKLASTDTQYFGPGTRLTVL.

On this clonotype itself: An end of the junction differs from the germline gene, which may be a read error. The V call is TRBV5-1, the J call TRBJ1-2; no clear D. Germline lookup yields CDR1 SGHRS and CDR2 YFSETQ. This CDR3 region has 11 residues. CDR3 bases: TGTGCCAGCAGTTTAGCGGGTGGCTACACCTTC. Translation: CASSLAGGYTF.

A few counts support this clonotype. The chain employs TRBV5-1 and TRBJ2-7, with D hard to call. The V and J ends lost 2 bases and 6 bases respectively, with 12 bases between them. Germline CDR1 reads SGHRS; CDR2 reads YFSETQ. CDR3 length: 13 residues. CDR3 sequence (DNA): TGCGCCAGCAGCTTAGGTGTAATTGGCGAGCAGTACTTC. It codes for CASSLGVIGEQYF. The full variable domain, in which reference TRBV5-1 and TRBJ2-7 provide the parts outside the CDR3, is KAGVTQTPRYLIKTRGQQVTLSCSPISGHRSVSWYQQTPGQGLQFLFEYFSETQRNKGNFPGRFSGRQFSNSRSEMNVSTLELGDSALYLCASSLGVIGEQYFGPGTRLTVT.

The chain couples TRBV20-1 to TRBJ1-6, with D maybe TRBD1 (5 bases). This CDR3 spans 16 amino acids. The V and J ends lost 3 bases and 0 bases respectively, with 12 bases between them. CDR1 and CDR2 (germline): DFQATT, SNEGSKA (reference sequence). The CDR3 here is CSASKGDSSYNSPLHF. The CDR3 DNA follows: TGCAGTGCTAGCAAAGGGGATAGCTCCTATAATTCACCCCTCCACTTT.

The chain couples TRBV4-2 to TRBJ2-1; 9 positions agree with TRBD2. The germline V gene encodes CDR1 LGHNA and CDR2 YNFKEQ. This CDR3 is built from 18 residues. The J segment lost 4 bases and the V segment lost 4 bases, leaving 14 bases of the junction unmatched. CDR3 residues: CASSLLGGGGAVYNEQFF. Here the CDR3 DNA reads TGTGCCAGCAGCCTCCTGGGGGGCGGGGGGGCCGTGTACAATGAGCAGTTCTTC.

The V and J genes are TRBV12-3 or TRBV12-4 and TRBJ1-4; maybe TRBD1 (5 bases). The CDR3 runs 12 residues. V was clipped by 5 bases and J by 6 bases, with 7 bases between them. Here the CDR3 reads CASSRGHEKLFF. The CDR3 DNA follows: TGTGCCAGCAGTCGGGGCCATGAAAAACTGTTTTTT.

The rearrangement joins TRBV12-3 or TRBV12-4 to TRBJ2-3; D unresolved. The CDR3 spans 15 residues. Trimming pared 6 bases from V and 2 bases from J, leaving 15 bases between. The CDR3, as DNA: TGTGCCAGCAGCTCCCGCGAGCCGTCCACAGATACGCAGTATTTT. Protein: CASSSREPSTDTQYF.

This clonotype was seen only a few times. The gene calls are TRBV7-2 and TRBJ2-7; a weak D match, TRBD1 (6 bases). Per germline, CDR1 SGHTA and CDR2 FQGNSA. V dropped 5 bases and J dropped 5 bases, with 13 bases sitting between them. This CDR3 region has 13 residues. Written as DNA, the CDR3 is TGTGCCAGCAGCGCCGACAGGAGGCACGAGCAGTACTTC. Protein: CASSADRRHEQYF.

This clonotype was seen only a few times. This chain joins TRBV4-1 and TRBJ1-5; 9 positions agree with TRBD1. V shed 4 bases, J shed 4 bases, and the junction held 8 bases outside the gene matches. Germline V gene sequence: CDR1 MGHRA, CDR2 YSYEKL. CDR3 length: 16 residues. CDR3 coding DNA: TGCGCCAGCAGCCCCTCTTTCGGACAGGGGAATCAGCCCCAGCATTTT. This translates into CASSPSFGQGNQPQHF.

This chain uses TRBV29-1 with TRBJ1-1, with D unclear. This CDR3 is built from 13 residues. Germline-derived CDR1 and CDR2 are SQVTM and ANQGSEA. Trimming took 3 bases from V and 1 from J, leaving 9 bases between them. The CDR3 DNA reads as TGCAGCGTTGAGACCACCCGGAACACTGAAGCTTTCTTT. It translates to CSVETTRNTEAFF. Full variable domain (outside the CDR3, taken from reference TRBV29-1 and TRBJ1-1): SAVISQKPSRDICQRGTSLTIQCQVDSQVTMMFWYRQQPGQSLTLIATANQGSEATYESGFVIDKFPISRPNLTFSTLTVSNMSPEDSSIYLCSVETTRNTEAFFGQGTRLTVV.

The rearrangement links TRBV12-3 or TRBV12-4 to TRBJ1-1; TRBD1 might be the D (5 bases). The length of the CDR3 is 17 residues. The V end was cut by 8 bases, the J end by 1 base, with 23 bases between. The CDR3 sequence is CASVPRPDRGGNTEAFF. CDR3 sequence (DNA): TGTGCCAGCGTACCCCGACCGGACCGGGGGGGGAACACTGAAGCTTTCTTT.

The CDR3 sequence: CASSLEARTDTQYF. In DNA, the CDR3 is TGTGCCAGCAGCTTAGAAGCCAGGACAGATACGCAGTATTTT. The chain joins TRBV11-3 to TRBJ2-3; no reliable D call. Trimming removed 0 bases from V and 3 bases from J, with 7 bases in between. Germline V gives CDR1 SGHNT, CDR2 YENEEA. The CDR3 loop spans 14 amino acids.

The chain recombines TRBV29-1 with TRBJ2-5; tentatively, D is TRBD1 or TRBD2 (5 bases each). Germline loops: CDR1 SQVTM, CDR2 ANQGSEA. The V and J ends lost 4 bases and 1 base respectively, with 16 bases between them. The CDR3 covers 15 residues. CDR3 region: CSVGPRGPPQETQYF. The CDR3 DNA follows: TGCAGCGTTGGGCCACGGGGACCCCCCCAAGAGACCCAGTACTTC.

For the CDR3, the DNA is TGTGCCAGCAGACCAGGGGCTGGCACCGGGGAGCTGTTTTTT. Amino acid sequence: CASRPGAGTGELFF. V and J are TRBV12-3 or TRBV12-4 and TRBJ2-2; perhaps TRBD1 as D (6 bases). This CDR3 has 14 residues. V shed 6 bases and J shed 4 bases, with 12 bases lying between them.

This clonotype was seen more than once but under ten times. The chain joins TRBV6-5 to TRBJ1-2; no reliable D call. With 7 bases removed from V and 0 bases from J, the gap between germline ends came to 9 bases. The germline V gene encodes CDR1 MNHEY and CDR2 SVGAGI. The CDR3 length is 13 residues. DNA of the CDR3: TGTGCCAGCACTAACGGAGCTAACTATGGCTACACCTTC. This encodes CASTNGANYGYTF.

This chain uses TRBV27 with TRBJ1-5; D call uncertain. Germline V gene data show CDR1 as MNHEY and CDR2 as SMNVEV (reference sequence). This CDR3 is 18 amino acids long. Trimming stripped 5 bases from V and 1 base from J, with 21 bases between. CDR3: CASSPKDGPGWSNQPQHF. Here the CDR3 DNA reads TGTGCCAGCAGTCCTAAGGACGGTCCGGGCTGGAGCAATCAGCCCCAGCATTTT.

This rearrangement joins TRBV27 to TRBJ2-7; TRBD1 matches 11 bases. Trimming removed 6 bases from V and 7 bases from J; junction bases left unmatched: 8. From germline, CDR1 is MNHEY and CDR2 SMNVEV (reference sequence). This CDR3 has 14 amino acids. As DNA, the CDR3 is TGTGCCAGCAGATACGGACAGGGGGCGGGGGAGCAGTACTTC. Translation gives CASRYGQGAGEQYF.

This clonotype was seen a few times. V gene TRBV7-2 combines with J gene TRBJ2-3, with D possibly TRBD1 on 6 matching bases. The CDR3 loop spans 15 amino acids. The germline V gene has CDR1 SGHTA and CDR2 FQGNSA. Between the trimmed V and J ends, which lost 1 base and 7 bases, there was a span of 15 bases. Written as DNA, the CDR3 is TGTGCCAGCAGCTTAGTGGGGGCCGGGGTAAATACGCAGTATTTT. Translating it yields CASSLVGAGVNTQYF.

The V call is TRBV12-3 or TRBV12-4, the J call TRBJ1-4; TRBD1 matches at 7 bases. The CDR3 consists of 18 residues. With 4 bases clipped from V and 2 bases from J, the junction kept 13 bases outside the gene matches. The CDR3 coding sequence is TGTGCCAGCAGTTCACCCCAAGACAGGGCCGTTACTAATGAAAAACTGTTTTTT. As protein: CASSSPQDRAVTNEKLFF.